Presented here are 21 T cell receptor beta chains from one specimen sequenced in a study of T-cell memory formation after mild COVID-19. TCRdb analysed the 5' RACE reads with MiXCR anew, one entry per CDR3 protein. This sample has more than 450,000 distinct CDR3 sequences, with over 15% found just once. The sequencing sample was made of PBMCs or a T cell subset sorted from them (not recorded which). These receptors were collected from an adult woman who had mild COVID-19 (a few samples of this study predate the infection). Cell type and time point are not known.

This clonotype was detected only a few times. The V call is TRBV7-9, the J call TRBJ2-1; maybe TRBD2 (8 bases). V was clipped by 5 bases and J by 0 bases, with 20 bases between them. CDR1 is SEHNR and CDR2 is FQNEAQ in the germline V gene (reference sequence). The CDR3 totals 18 residues. Written as DNA, the CDR3 is TGTGCCAGCAGCGCCAGGGGGGGGAGCGGGAGCTCCTACAATGAGCAGTTCTTC. This translates into CASSARGGSGSSYNEQFF.

The genes are TRBV12-3 or TRBV12-4 and TRBJ2-3; 9 bases line up with TRBD2. The CDR3 runs to 16 residues. J was trimmed by 4 bases and V by 3 bases; bases with no gene match: 8. The CDR3 region has the DNA TGTGCCAGCAGTTTCTTCGGCGGGAGGGACGCAGATACGCAGTATTTT. Its protein product is CASSFFGGRDADTQYF.

A few counts support this clonotype. This rearrangement joins TRBV18 to TRBJ2-7, with D uncertain. V was trimmed by 3 bases and J by 6 bases, leaving 12 bases between them. The germline V gene encodes CDR1 KGHSH and CDR2 LQKENI. CDR3 length: 13 amino acids. The CDR3 spells CASSPELSGEQYF. DNA for the CDR3: TGTGCCAGCTCACCGGAACTTAGTGGCGAGCAGTACTTC.

The V call is TRBV20-1, the J call TRBJ1-1; the D is unclear. Trimming removed 5 bases at V and 4 bases at J, with 14 bases between. Germline-derived CDR1 and CDR2 are DFQATT and SNEGSKA (reference sequence). CDR3 length: 13 residues. The DNA for the CDR3 is TGCAGTGCTCGGAACCTAGGGAGCACTGAAGCTTTCTTT. This sequence encodes CSARNLGSTEAFF.

In this sample, this clonotype turned up many times. The chain uses TRBV6-1 and TRBJ2-7, with 9 bases fitting TRBD1. This CDR3 has 13 residues. Losses at the gene ends were 5 bases for V and 3 bases for J; bases not matched to a gene: 2. CDR1 and CDR2 (germline): MNHNS, SASEGT. This CDR3 is CASSTGGGYEQYF. In DNA, the CDR3 is TGTGCCAGCAGTACAGGGGGCGGCTACGAGCAGTACTTC.

This clonotype has only a few counts. The gene calls are TRBV3-1 and TRBJ2-1, with 11 bases identical to TRBD1. With V trimmed by 7 bases and J by 7 bases, 6 bases remained unmatched. There are 14 residues in the CDR3. Germline V CDR1 and CDR2: LGHDT, YNNKEL (reference sequence). The CDR3 coding sequence is TGTGCCAGCACCAGGACAGGGGGCAGGAATGAGCAGTTCTTC. Amino acids: CASTRTGGRNEQFF.

This clonotype has more than one count but fewer than ten. The chain joins TRBV4-2 to TRBJ1-6; D not certain. The V end was cut by 0 bases, the J end by 3 bases, with 9 bases between. The CDR3 covers 16 residues. The germline gives CDR1 LGHNA, CDR2 YNFKEQ. The CDR3 DNA is TGTGCCAGCAGCCAAGATGGGGTCAACTATAATTCACCCCTCCACTTT. It translates to CASSQDGVNYNSPLHF.

J is TRBJ1-2 and V is TRBV19; no clear D. The V end was cut by 1 base, the J end by 10 bases, with 10 bases between. CDR1 is LNHDA and CDR2 is SQIVND in the germline V gene (reference sequence). This CDR3 contains 12 residues. The CDR3 sequence: CASSIGGANYTF. For the CDR3, the DNA is TGTGCCAGTAGTATAGGAGGCGCAAACTACACCTTC.

The rearrangement links TRBV2 to TRBJ1-5; D remains unclear. V dropped 6 bases and J dropped 2 bases, with 14 bases sitting between them. The CDR3 contains 15 residues. In germline, CDR1 is SNHLY, CDR2 FYNNEI. As DNA, the CDR3 is TGTGCCAGCAGGTTAGCTGGTGGAGGCAATCAGCCCCAGCATTTT. Protein: CASRLAGGGNQPQHF.

V is TRBV7-9 and J is TRBJ2-7; TRBD2 matches at 12 bases. This CDR3 has 16 amino acids. The trim removed 4 bases at V and 2 bases at J, leaving 6 bases unmatched. CDR1 is SEHNR and CDR2 is FQNEAQ in the germline V gene (reference sequence). The CDR3 loop reads CASSSGTSGLPYEQYF. The CDR3 nucleotides read TGTGCCAGCAGCTCCGGGACTAGCGGGTTACCCTACGAGCAGTACTTC.

This sequence joins TRBV12-3 or TRBV12-4 and TRBJ2-7; 10 nucleotides agree with TRBD2. V shed 4 bases and J 3 bases; nucleotides not matched to a gene: 3. CDR3 length: 14 amino acids. Here the CDR3 reads CASSWASGSYEQYF. The DNA of the CDR3 is TGTGCCAGCAGTTGGGCTAGCGGGAGCTACGAGCAGTACTTC.

This chain links TRBV24-1 with TRBJ2-5, with TRBD1 matching over 10 bases. This CDR3 contains 20 residues. Trimming cost V 6 bases and J 2 bases; bases outside gene matches: 20. From germline, CDR1 is KGHDR and CDR2 SFDVKD. In nucleotides, the CDR3 is TGTGCCACCAGTACTCCCGCCGGGACAGGGGTAGGGGAGCGGCAAGAGACCCAGTACTTC. This sequence encodes CATSTPAGTGVGERQETQYF.

This clonotype was counted between two and nine times. J is TRBJ2-6 and V is TRBV6-5; no clear D gene. Trimming shortened V by 3 bases and J by 0 bases, and 6 bases separated the two germline ends. Germline V gene lookup returns CDR1 MNHEY and CDR2 SVGAGI. This CDR3 spans 15 amino acids. Here the CDR3 DNA reads TGTGCCAGCAGTTATGGGGTCTCTGGGGCCAACGTCCTGACTTTC. As protein: CASSYGVSGANVLTF.

This clonotype was observed a handful of times. The chain links TRBV7-3 to TRBJ2-1, with 10 bases matching TRBD1. The CDR3 covers 16 residues. Germline trimming cut 5 bases from V and 5 bases from J; bases unmatched to any gene: 9. Per the germline V gene, CDR1 is SGHTA and CDR2 is FQGTGA. The CDR3: CASSLQDRGSDNEQFF. CDR3 DNA sequence: TGTGCCAGCAGCCTCCAGGACAGGGGGAGCGACAATGAGCAGTTCTTC.

CDR3 sequence: CSAQGPENTEAFF. The CDR3 DNA follows: TGCAGCGCACAGGGACCGGAGAACACTGAAGCTTTCTTT. The rearrangement joins TRBV29-1 to TRBJ1-1; a weak D match, TRBD1 (6 bases). This CDR3 spans 13 amino acids. Trimming removed 7 bases at V and 1 base at J, with 13 bases between. The germline V gene encodes CDR1 SQVTM and CDR2 ANQGSEA.

This clonotype was recorded many times. The rearrangement uses TRBV4-2 and TRBJ2-1; no reliable D call. Germline V lookup: CDR1 LGHNA, CDR2 YNFKEQ. The CDR3 is 11 amino acids. The V gene lost 4 bases and the J gene lost 9 bases, with 7 bases spanning the gap. CDR3 nucleotide sequence: TGTGCCAGCAGCCCGGACCGTGAGCAGTTCTTC. Protein sequence: CASSPDREQFF.

This clonotype was observed a few times. The chain is built from TRBV5-5 and TRBJ1-4; D is ambiguous. V was cut by 4 bases and J by 7 bases, with 17 bases left in between. This CDR3 contains 15 residues. CDR1 SGHKS and CDR2 YYEKEE come from the germline V gene (reference sequence). The CDR3 sequence: CASSLLGSGGEKLFF. CDR3 bases: TGTGCCAGCAGCCTCCTCGGGTCAGGCGGTGAAAAACTGTTTTTT.

This clonotype has just a few counts. This chain joins TRBV3-1 and TRBJ2-7; a possible D gene is TRBD1 (5 bases). This CDR3 comprises 17 residues. The germline V gene encodes CDR1 LGHDT and CDR2 YNNKEL (reference sequence). V dropped 4 bases and J dropped 2 bases, with 21 bases sitting between them. CDR3 sequence: CASSRYEPRERAYEQYF. In nucleotides, the CDR3 is TGTGCCAGCAGCCGATACGAACCCAGGGAAAGGGCCTACGAGCAGTACTTC.

The rearrangement uses TRBV5-6 and TRBJ2-1; D is uncertain. V was clipped by 4 bases and J by 10 bases, with 12 bases between them. The CDR3 length is 12 residues. CDR1 SGHDT and CDR2 YYEEEE come from the germline V gene. CDR3 coding DNA: TGTGCCAGCAGCCGGCCCTATTCAGAGCAGTTCTTC. Its translation is CASSRPYSEQFF.

The gene calls are TRBV25-1 and TRBJ1-3; D is unresolved. The CDR3 runs 15 residues. Germline lookup yields CDR1 MGHDK and CDR2 SYGVNS. V dropped 2 bases and J dropped 0 bases, with 8 bases sitting between them. CDR3: CASSEQLSSGNTIYF. Here the CDR3 DNA reads TGTGCCAGCAGTGAACAGTTAAGCTCTGGAAACACCATATATTTT. Full variable domain (rest looked up from reference TRBV25-1 and TRBJ1-3): EADIYQTPRYLVIGTGKKITLECSQTMGHDKMYWYQQDPGMELHLIHYSYGVNSTEKGDLSSESTVSRIRTEHFPLTLESARPSHTSQYLCASSEQLSSGNTIYFGEGSWLTVV.

This clonotype was picked up one time. The CDR3 loop is CATSGGGDSYEQYF. In DNA, the CDR3 is TGTGCCACCAGTGGGGGGGGGGACAGCTACGAGCAGTACTTC. This chain connects TRBV24-1 to TRBJ2-7; D may match TRBD1 or TRBD2 (7 bases each). The CDR3 is made up of 14 amino acids. From germline, CDR1 is KGHDR and CDR2 SFDVKD. The ends were cut back, 5 bases at V and 3 bases at J, with 13 bases in the middle.